The rows below give T cell receptor beta chains drawn from one sample of a study of shared clonotypes between healthy human individuals. This table comes from immunoSEQ multiplex PCR, and its TCRdb copy is limited to in-frame clones, with some not included. The table lists some 95,000 clones, roughly two thirds of them singletons. Sequenced input: memory CD8+ T cells sorted from blood. Every receptor here comes from a young man in good health. Each CDR3 is given with its conserved first and last residue. D genes are given only for firm matches. Clone size is not always given. Where it is, it says once, few, many or a class for expanded clones.

>NA|NA|TRBJ1-4|TRBV5-4
TGTGCCAGCAGCGTTGGACCAGTCGCTAATGAAAAACTGTTTTTT
CASSVGPVANEKLFF
>TRBD2|few|TRBJ2-1|TRBV9
TGTGCCAGCAGCGTAGGGGCTAGCGGGGTACACAATGAGCAGTTCTTC
CASSVGASGVHNEQFF
>NA|few|TRBJ1-3|TRBV30
TGTGCCTGGATTCCCCCAAGAGTCGGGAACACCATATATTTT
CAWIPPRVGNTIYF
>NA|NA|TRBJ1-1|TRBV5-6
TGTGCCAGCAGCTGGGGAGTCTCCCCAATGAACACTGAAGCTTTCTTT
CASSWGVSPMNTEAFF
>TRBD1|NA|TRBJ2-7|TRBV11-2
TGTGCCAGCAGCTTAACAGGGGGCTTCTACGAGCAGTACTTC
CASSLTGGFYEQYF
>NA|NA|TRBJ2-5|TRBV28
TGTGCCAGCAGTGGACAGAGAGGTACAGAGACCCAGTACTTC
CASSGQRGTETQYF
>NA|NA|TRBJ1-1|TRBV18
TGTGCCAGCTCGCCAGTAACGAACACTGAAGCTTTCTTT
CASSPVTNTEAFF
>TRBD2|NA|TRBJ2-1|TRBV4-1
TGCGCCAGCGCACCTTCTATGACTAGCGGGAGGCTTAATGAGCAGTTCTTC
CASAPSMTSGRLNEQFF
>NA|NA|TRBJ2-3|TRBV9
TGTGCCAGCAGCCTCAGTTGGGGGAGTTTTGATACGCAGTATTTT
CASSLSWGSFDTQYF
>NA|few|TRBJ1-1|TRBV28
TGTGCCAGCAGTTTACCAACTGAAGCTTTCTTT
CASSLPTEAFF
>NA|NA|TRBJ2-2|TRBV4-3
TGCGCCAGCAGCCAAGATTCAGGGGGGCGAGCCGGCGGGGAGCTGTTTTTT
CASSQDSGGRAGGELFF
>NA|NA|TRBJ2-7|TRBV25-1
TGTGCCAGCAGTCAAACCAACGAGCAGTACTTC
CASSQTNEQYF
>NA|NA|TRBJ2-7|TRBV27
TGTGCCAGCAGTTCAGCTAGCAGGTCCTACGAGCAGTACTTC
CASSSASRSYEQYF
>TRBD1|few|TRBJ2-7|TRBV6-5
TGTGCCAGCAGTCGCGGCACAGGGGGCTACGAGCAGTACTTC
CASSRGTGGYEQYF
>TRBD2|NA|TRBJ2-1|TRBV7-2
TGTGCCAGCAGCCTAACCTGGACTAGCGGGAGGAACTACAATGAGCAGTTCTTC
CASSLTWTSGRNYNEQFF
>NA|NA|TRBJ2-7|TRBV11-2
TGTGCCAGCAGCCCCTGGGGGGTGGGGGCCCGCTCCTACGAGCAGTACTTC
CASSPWGVGARSYEQYF
>NA|NA|TRBJ2-1|TRBV28
TGTGCCAGCAGTATGAGGACTTGGGATGAGCAGTTCTTC
CASSMRTWDEQFF
>NA|NA|TRBJ2-2|TRBV7-3
TGTGCCAGCAGCTTAACCCCCCGAGCGTTCGCGAACACCGGGGAGCTGTTTTTT
CASSLTPRAFANTGELFF
>NA|few|TRBJ1-4|TRBV27
TGTGCCAGCAGTTTATCGCAGTCGGGCGGAAAACTGTTTTTT
CASSLSQSGGKLFF
>NA|many|TRBJ2-3|TRBV6-4
TGTGCCAGCAGTGGGTCTAGCACAGATACGCAGTATTTT
CASSGSSTDTQYF
>NA|NA|TRBJ2-7|TRBV21-1
TGTGCCAGCAGCACGAGGGGGTACTTC
CASSTRGYF
>NA|NA|TRBJ1-2|TRBV27
TGTGCCAGCAGTCAGTCCAACAGGGTTAAGGGCTACACCTTC
CASSQSNRVKGYTF
>NA|once|TRBJ1-1|TRBV5-6
TGTGCCAGCAGCTTGGCCGGCAGGCTGAACACTGAAGCTTTCTTT
CASSLAGRLNTEAFF
>TRBD2|NA|TRBJ2-2|TRBV28
TGTGCCAGCAGTTTACTAGCGGGAGGTACCGGGGAGCTGTTTTTT
CASSLLAGGTGELFF
>NA|NA|TRBJ1-1|TRBV18
TGTGCCAGCTCACCCACCTCCCCGAGCACTGAAGCTTTCTTT
CASSPTSPSTEAFF
>TRBD1|NA|TRBJ2-5|TRBV7-9
TGTGCCAGCAGCTTAGGGCAGGGGGCATCCCAAGAGACCCAGTACTTC
CASSLGQGASQETQYF
>NA|NA|TRBJ2-2|TRBV27
TGTGCCAGCAGTTTGCGCGATGCTACGGGGGAGCTGTTTTTT
CASSLRDATGELFF
>TRBD1|NA|TRBJ2-1|TRBV6-6
TGTGCCAGCAGGATGTCAGGGGGTTACAATGAGCAGTTCTTC
CASRMSGGYNEQFF
>NA|NA|TRBJ2-5|TRBV5-1
TGCGCCAGCAGTTCGGCAGGGTCCCTAGAGACCCAGTACTTC
CASSSAGSLETQYF
>TRBD1|NA|TRBJ2-6|TRBV6-4
TGTGCCAGCAGTCAAGGGACAGCCTCTGGGGCCAACGTCCTGACTTTC
CASSQGTASGANVLTF
>NA|NA|TRBJ2-7|TRBV6-1
TGTGCCAGCAGGAGCTCCTACGAGCAGTACTTC
CASRSSYEQYF
>TRBD1|NA|TRBJ2-5|TRBV29-1
TGCAGCGACCAGACAGGGGGGGCAGGGACCCAGTACTTC
CSDQTGGAGTQYF
>TRBD1|few|TRBJ1-1|TRBV11-2
TGTGCCAGCAGCTCCAGCAGGGGGCTGGGCACTGAAGCTTTCTTT
CASSSSRGLGTEAFF